The clone carrying this T cell receptor (beta chain) was seen a few times. The data were taken from a study of blood T cell repertoires in COVID-19. Study-wide context: Material from acute and convalescent COVID-19 was sourced from the United States, Italy and Spain.

The CDR3 has 15 residues. The germline gives CDR1 SGHRS, CDR2 YFSETQ. Trimming removed 1 base at V and 4 bases at J, with 11 bases between. Original handling: Counts of nucleated cells, estimated from reference gene primer amplification, were obtained. Data came from immunoSEQ multiplex PCR; TCRdb stores just in-frame clones and leaves some out. V and J calls and clone size come straight from that table; D and trimming were deduced from the DNA. The data show roughly 160,000 clones, around 67% seen once. This receptor was taken from a woman over 75 with acute or convalescent COVID-19. Sequenced material: peripheral blood. The rearrangement uses TRBV5-1 and TRBJ1-4; a weak D match, TRBD1 (6 bases). The CDR3 bases are TGCGCCAGCAGCTTGTACGGGACACTTAATGAAAAACTGTTTTTT. Translation: CASSLYGTLNEKLFF.